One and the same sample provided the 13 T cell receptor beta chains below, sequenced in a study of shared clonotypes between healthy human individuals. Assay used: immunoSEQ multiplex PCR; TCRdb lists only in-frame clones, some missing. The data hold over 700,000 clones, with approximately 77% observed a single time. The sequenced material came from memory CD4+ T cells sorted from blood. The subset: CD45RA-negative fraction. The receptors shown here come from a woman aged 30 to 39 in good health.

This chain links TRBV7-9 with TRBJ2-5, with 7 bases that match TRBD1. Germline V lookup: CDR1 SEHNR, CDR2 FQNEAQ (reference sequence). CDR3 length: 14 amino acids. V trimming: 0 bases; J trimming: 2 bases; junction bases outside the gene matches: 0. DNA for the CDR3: TGTGCCAGCAGCTTAGCCAGGGGGCAAGAGACCCAGTACTTC. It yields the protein CASSLARGQETQYF.

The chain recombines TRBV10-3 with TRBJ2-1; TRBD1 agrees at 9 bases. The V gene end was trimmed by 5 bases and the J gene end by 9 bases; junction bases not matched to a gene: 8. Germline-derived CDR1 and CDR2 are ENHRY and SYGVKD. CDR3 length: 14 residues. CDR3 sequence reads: CAISSGTGYVEQFF. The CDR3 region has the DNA TGTGCCATCAGTTCCGGGACAGGGTACGTTGAGCAGTTCTTC.

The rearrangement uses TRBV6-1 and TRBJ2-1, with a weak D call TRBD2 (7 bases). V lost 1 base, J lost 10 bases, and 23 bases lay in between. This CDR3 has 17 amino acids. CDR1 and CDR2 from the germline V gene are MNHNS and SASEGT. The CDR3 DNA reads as TGTGCCAGCAGTGAAGTTGGGCAGGGGATATGGGGACTAGAGCAGTTCTTC. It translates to CASSEVGQGIWGLEQFF.

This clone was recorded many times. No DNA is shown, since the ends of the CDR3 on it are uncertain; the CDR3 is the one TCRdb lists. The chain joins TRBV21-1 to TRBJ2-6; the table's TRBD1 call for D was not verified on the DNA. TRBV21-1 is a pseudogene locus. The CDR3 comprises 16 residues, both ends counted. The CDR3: CASSKVWGLGANVLTF.

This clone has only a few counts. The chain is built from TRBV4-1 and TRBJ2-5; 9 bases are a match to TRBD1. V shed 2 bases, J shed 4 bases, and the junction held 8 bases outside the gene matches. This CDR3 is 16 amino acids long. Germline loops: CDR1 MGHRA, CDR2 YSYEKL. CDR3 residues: CASSQSTGGTAETQYF. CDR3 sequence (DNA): TGCGCCAGCAGCCAATCGACAGGGGGTACAGCAGAGACCCAGTACTTC.

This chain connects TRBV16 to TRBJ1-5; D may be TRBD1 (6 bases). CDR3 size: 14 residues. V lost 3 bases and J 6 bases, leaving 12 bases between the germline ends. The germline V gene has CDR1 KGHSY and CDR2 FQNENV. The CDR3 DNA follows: TGTGCCAGCAGCCACACAGGGTGGCGTCAGCCCCAGCATTTT. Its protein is CASSHTGWRQPQHF.

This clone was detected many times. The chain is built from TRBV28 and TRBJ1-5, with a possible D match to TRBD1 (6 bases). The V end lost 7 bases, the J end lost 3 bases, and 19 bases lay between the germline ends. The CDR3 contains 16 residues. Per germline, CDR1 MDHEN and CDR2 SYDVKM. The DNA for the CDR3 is TGTGCCAGCACCGCGGAGAGGGGGTTCTACAATCAGCCCCAGCATTTT. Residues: CASTAERGFYNQPQHF.

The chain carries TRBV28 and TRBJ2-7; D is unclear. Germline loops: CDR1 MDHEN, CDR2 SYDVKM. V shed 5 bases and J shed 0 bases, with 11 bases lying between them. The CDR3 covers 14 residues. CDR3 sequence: CASSPRVSSYEQYF. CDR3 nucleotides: TGTGCCAGCAGTCCTAGGGTGAGCTCCTACGAGCAGTACTTC.

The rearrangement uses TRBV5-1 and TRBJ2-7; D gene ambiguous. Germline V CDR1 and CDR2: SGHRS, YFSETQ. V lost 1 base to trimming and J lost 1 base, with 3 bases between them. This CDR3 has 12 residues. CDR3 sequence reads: CASSLSSYEQYF. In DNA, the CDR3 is TGCGCCAGCAGCTTGTCGTCCTACGAGCAGTACTTC.

CDR3 sequence (DNA): TGTGCCAGCTCACCACCCGGGAGGGTCTTTTTCGCAGATACGCAGTATTTT. Protein sequence: CASSPPGRVFFADTQYF. This chain joins TRBV18 and TRBJ2-3; TRBD2 agrees at 8 bases. CDR1 KGHSH and CDR2 LQKENI come from the germline V gene. V shed 0 bases, J shed 4 bases, and the junction held 9 bases outside the gene matches. The CDR3 runs to 17 residues. Complete variable domain (other parts from reference TRBV18 and TRBJ2-3): NAGVMQNPRHLVRRRGQEARLRCSPMKGHSHVYWYRQLPEEGLKFMVYLQKENIIDESGMPKERFSAEFPKEGPSILRIQQVVRGDSAAYFCASSPPGRVFFADTQYFGPGTRLTVL.

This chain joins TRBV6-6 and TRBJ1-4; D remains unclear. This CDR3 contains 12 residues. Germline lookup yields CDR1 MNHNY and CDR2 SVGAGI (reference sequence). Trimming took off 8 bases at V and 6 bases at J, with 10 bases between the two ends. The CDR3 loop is CASSGQHEKLFF. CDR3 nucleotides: TGTGCCAGCTCAGGTCAGCATGAAAAACTGTTTTTT.

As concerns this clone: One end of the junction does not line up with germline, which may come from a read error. CDR3 in DNA: TGTGCCAGCAGTCAGCAGCGAGCGTCTACTATCTTC. This translates into CASSQQRASTIF. The rearrangement joins TRBV28 to TRBJ2-1; D remains ambiguous. From germline, CDR1 is MDHEN and CDR2 SYDVKM. The CDR3 extends over 12 amino acids. Variable domain in full (rest from reference TRBV28 and TRBJ2-1): DVKVTQSSRYLVKRTGEKVFLECVQDMDHENMFWYRQDPGLGLRLIYFSYDVKMKEKGDIPEGYSVSREKKERFSLILESASTNQTSMYLCASSQQRASTIFGPGTRLTVL.

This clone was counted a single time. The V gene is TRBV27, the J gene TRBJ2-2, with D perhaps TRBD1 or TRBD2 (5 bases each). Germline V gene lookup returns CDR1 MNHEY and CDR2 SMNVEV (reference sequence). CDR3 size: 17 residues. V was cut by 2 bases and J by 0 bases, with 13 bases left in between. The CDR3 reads CASSLDHGGTNTGELFF. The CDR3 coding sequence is TGTGCCAGCAGTTTAGATCATGGGGGAACGAACACCGGGGAGCTGTTTTTT.